The clone carrying this TCR beta chain appeared many times. What it binds is unknown. This record belongs to a study of early T cells in non-severe SARS-CoV-2 infection. Study in general: Sequencing of bulk RNA from unsorted whole blood was done, without chain pairing. General study points: Lookups in VDJdb leaned toward anti-spike CD8 responses and missed private and CD4 specificities.

CDR1 is LGHDT and CDR2 is YNNKEL in the germline V gene (reference sequence). V gave up 1 base and J gave up 4 bases; unmatched junction bases: 2. The CDR3 is 15 amino acids. The TCR library protocol attached unique molecular identifiers to the individual cDNA molecules. TCRdb reprocessed the 5' RACE reads with MiXCR, giving one entry per CDR3 protein. The profile covers 46,000 or so distinct CDR3 sequences, with less than 15% appearing a single time and roughly 10% taken by the ten largest. The clonotype originates from an adult who was a healthcare worker with PCR-confirmed SARS-CoV-2 infection or an uninfected control (not recorded which). The sequenced sample consisted of whole blood. The rearrangement joins TRBV3-1 to TRBJ1-5, with 9 bases matching TRBD1. CDR3 DNA sequence: TGTGCCAGCAGCCAAGCGGACAGGGGTAATCAGCCCCAGCATTTT. Protein: CASSQADRGNQPQHF.